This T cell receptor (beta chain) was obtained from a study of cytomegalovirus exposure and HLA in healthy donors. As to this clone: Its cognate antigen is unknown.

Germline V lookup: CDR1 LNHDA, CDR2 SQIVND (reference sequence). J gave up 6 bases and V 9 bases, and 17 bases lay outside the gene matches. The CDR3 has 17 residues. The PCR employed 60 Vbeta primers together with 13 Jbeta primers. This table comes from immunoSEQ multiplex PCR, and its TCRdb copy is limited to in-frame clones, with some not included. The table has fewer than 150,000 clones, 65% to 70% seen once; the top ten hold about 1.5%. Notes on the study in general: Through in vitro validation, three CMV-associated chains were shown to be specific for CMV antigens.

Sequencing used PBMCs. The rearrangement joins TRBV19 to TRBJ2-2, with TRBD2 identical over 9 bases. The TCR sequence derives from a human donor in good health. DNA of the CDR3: TGTGCCAGACCACCCTGCAGGCGGGAGGGCCGTTCCGGGGAGCTGTTTTTT. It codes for CARPPCRREGRSGELFF.